The rows below give T cell receptor beta chains drawn from one sample of a study of blood T cell repertoires in COVID-19. Sequencing used immunoSEQ multiplex PCR; TCRdb keeps in-frame clones, though not all of them. The data contain over 80,000 clones, 80% to 90% of them singletons. The sequencing input was peripheral blood. The receptor source for this set is a man older than 75 with active or convalescent COVID-19. The CDR3 runs from the conserved cysteine through the conserved F or W. D genes are given only for firm matches. Rows may omit the clone size; those that give it use once, few, many or a size class.

abundance,j_gene,d_gene,v_gene,len,CDR3aa,CDR3nt
.,TRBJ2-2,.,TRBV27,15,CASSHRFLNTGELFF,TGTGCCAGCAGTCACAGGTTTCTTAACACCGGGGAGCTGTTTTTT
few,TRBJ2-2,TRBD1,TRBV27,17,CASSPVRGRKNTGELFF,TGTGCCAGCAGTCCTGTCAGGGGGCGTAAGAACACCGGGGAGCTGTTTTTT
.,TRBJ1-5,TRBD1,TRBV5-5,14,CASSGGTARQPQHF,TGTGCCAGCAGCGGAGGGACAGCCAGACAGCCCCAGCATTTT
.,TRBJ1-1,.,TRBV6-2/TRBV6-3,14,CASSRPGSGTEAFF,TGTGCCAGCAGTCGCCCGGGTTCGGGGACTGAAGCTTTCTTT
.,TRBJ1-2,.,TRBV12-3/TRBV12-4,12,CASSVTGYGYTF,TGTGCCAGCAGTGTAACAGGGTACGGCTACACCTTC
.,TRBJ1-1,.,TRBV5-1,15,CASSLATQGLDKAFF,TGCGCCAGCAGCTTGGCCACTCAGGGGTTGGATAAGGCTTTCTTT
once,TRBJ1-2,.,TRBV28,15,CASSLLAGGVEGYTF,TGTGCCAGCAGTTTATTGGCGGGTGGAGTGGAGGGCTACACCTTC
once,TRBJ1-4,.,TRBV19,15,CASSISTGSNEKLFF,TGTGCCAGTAGTATTTCAACAGGGTCTAATGAAAAACTGTTTTTT
few,TRBJ2-3,TRBD2,TRBV29-1,14,CSVGASGRPDTQYF,TGCAGCGTTGGGGCTAGCGGGCGCCCAGATACGCAGTATTTT
.,TRBJ2-3,.,TRBV5-1,16,CASSPGDLVNTDTQYF,TGCGCCAGCAGCCCCGGCGATCTAGTCAACACAGATACGCAGTATTTT
.,TRBJ1-6,.,TRBV19,13,CASLGQFNSPLHF,TGTGCCAGCCTCGGACAGTTTAATTCACCCCTCCACTTT
once,TRBJ1-5,TRBD1,TRBV7-6,17,CASSLGVSGTGGPPQHF,TGTGCCAGCAGCTTAGGTGTAAGTGGGACAGGAGGTCCGCCCCAGCATTTT
.,TRBJ2-7,TRBD2,TRBV23-1,18,CASSQSPSGSPVTHEQYF,TGCGCCAGCAGTCAATCTCCTAGCGGGAGCCCTGTTACCCACGAGCAGTACTTC
.,TRBJ2-1,TRBD2,TRBV19,15,CASSISSGGSNEQFF,TGTGCCAGTAGTATCTCGTCGGGAGGAAGCAATGAGCAGTTCTTC
.,TRBJ1-5,.,TRBV4-2,15,CASSQEAGLGQPQHF,TGTGCCAGCAGCCAAGAGGCGGGACTCGGTCAGCCCCAGCATTTT
few,TRBJ2-7,TRBD2,TRBV7-3,14,CASSPSGRPYEQYF,TGTGCCAGCAGCCCTAGCGGGAGGCCCTACGAGCAGTACTTC
.,TRBJ1-1,.,TRBV25-1,14,CASSLTGGNTEAFF,TGTGCCAGCAGCCTTACCGGTGGGAACACTGAAGCTTTCTTT
.,TRBJ2-7,TRBD1,TRBV5-6,15,CASSLPQGASYEQYF,TGTGCCAGCAGCTTGCCACAGGGGGCTTCCTACGAGCAGTACTTC
.,TRBJ1-1,TRBD1,TRBV30,12,CAWSTGGTEAFF,TGTGCCTGGAGCACAGGGGGCACTGAAGCTTTCTTT
.,TRBJ2-1,TRBD2,TRBV6-2/TRBV6-3,20,CASSYSRTSGSLGSYNEQFF,TGTGCCAGCAGTTACTCGAGGACTAGCGGGAGTTTGGGCTCCTACAATGAGCAGTTCTTC
.,TRBJ1-5,.,TRBV15,15,CATSRVLGGAQPQHF,TGTGCCACCAGCAGAGTCCTCGGCGGGGCACAGCCCCAGCATTTT
.,TRBJ1-2,.,TRBV12-3/TRBV12-4,13,CASSFEGRNGYTF,TGTGCCAGCAGTTTCGAGGGAAGGAATGGCTACACCTTC
.,TRBJ2-7,.,TRBV11-1,14,CASSFRGPSYEQYF,TGTGCCAGCAGCTTCAGGGGCCCCTCCTACGAGCAGTACTTC
.,TRBJ1-2,TRBD1,TRBV5-1,13,CASSSTGARGYTF,TGCGCCAGCAGCTCGACAGGGGCGCGGGGCTACACCTTC
.,TRBJ1-2,.,TRBV7-2,16,CASSLASQQVNYGYTF,TGTGCCAGCAGCTTAGCCTCCCAACAGGTTAACTATGGCTACACCTTC
.,TRBJ2-7,TRBD2,TRBV19,21,CASSLRPWPIAGGPGSYEQYF,TGTGCCAGTAGTCTCCGCCCGTGGCCTATAGCGGGAGGGCCGGGTTCATACGAGCAGTACTTC
few,TRBJ1-6,TRBD1,TRBV4-1,16,CASRPVGGRWDSPLHF,TGCGCCAGCAGACCTGTAGGGGGCCGCTGGGATTCACCCCTCCACTTT
.,TRBJ2-3,.,TRBV19,16,CASSTRQDGRTDTQYF,TGTGCCAGTAGTACCAGACAGGACGGGCGTACAGATACGCAGTATTTT
few,TRBJ1-1,.,TRBV6-6,14,CASSYRGEGTEAFF,TGTGCCAGCAGTTACAGGGGGGAGGGCACTGAAGCTTTCTTT
.,TRBJ1-1,TRBD1,TRBV5-4,15,CASSLGVTGQTEAFF,TGTGCCAGCAGCTTGGGAGTGACAGGGCAGACTGAAGCTTTCTTT
.,TRBJ1-3,.,TRBV5-1,14,CASSIAGSGNTIYF,TGCGCCAGCAGCATCGCGGGCTCTGGAAACACCATATATTTT
.,TRBJ1-1,.,TRBV7-9,11,CASSPLVEAFF,TGTGCCAGCAGCCCCCTTGTTGAAGCTTTCTTT
once,TRBJ1-1,TRBD1,TRBV19,11,CASSGTGFFFF,TGTGCCAGTAGTGGGACAGGGTTTTTCTTCTTT
.,TRBJ1-2,.,TRBV14,16,CASSRRNGAANYGYTF,TGTGCCAGCAGCCGGAGAAACGGAGCTGCTAACTATGGCTACACCTTC
.,TRBJ2-2,.,TRBV7-3,12,CASSLSRGELFF,TGTGCCAGCAGCTTGTCACGGGGGGAGCTGTTTTTT
.,TRBJ2-3,.,TRBV7-2,14,CASSVLVGPDTQYF,TGTGCCAGCAGCGTGTTGGTGGGGCCAGATACGCAGTATTTT
.,TRBJ2-7,.,TRBV3-1/TRBV3-2,13,CASKLSGAYEQYF,TGTGCCAGCAAACTGTCCGGGGCCTACGAGCAGTACTTC
.,TRBJ1-2,TRBD1,TRBV7-9,16,CASSLIGTGFGAGYTF,TGTGCCAGCAGCTTAATCGGGACAGGGTTCGGAGCTGGCTACACCTTC
.,TRBJ2-7,TRBD2,TRBV28,11,CASRGTSGSDF,TGTGCCAGCAGGGGGACTAGCGGGTCCGACTTC
.,TRBJ1-5,.,TRBV6-5,15,CASSYSRNSNQPQHF,TGTGCCAGCAGTTACTCGCGGAATAGCAATCAGCCCCAGCATTTT
.,TRBJ2-7,TRBD2,TRBV4-2,16,CASSQGLGTSIDEQYF,TGTGCCAGCAGCCAAGGTCTGGGGACTAGTATCGACGAGCAGTACTTC
.,TRBJ2-1,TRBD1,TRBV28,16,CASTPPGDRGRNEQFF,TGTGCCAGCACTCCCCCAGGGGACAGGGGGCGCAATGAGCAGTTCTTC
.,TRBJ1-5,TRBD1,TRBV2,14,CASSRTGFGQPQHF,TGTGCCAGCAGTCGGACAGGGTTTGGTCAGCCCCAGCATTTT
.,TRBJ2-2,.,TRBV7-9,16,CASSLETGLGTGELFF,TGTGCCAGCAGCTTAGAAACAGGGCTGGGCACCGGGGAGCTGTTTTTT
once,TRBJ1-2,TRBD1,TRBV7-3,13,CASSSGQGTSYTF,TGTGCCAGCAGTTCGGGACAGGGGACGAGCTACACCTTC
.,TRBJ1-5,.,TRBV5-8,19,CASNPLGGRWDYSNQPQHF,TGTGCCAGCAACCCGCTGGGGGGGCGGTGGGATTATAGCAATCAGCCCCAGCATTTT
.,TRBJ2-3,TRBD2,TRBV6-2/TRBV6-3,17,CASSPRTSGRLADTQYF,TGTGCCAGCAGTCCGAGGACTAGCGGGAGGCTTGCAGATACGCAGTATTTT
.,TRBJ2-3,TRBD1,TRBV10-3,14,CAISETNRGSTQYF,TGTGCCATCAGTGAGACGAACAGGGGGTCTACGCAGTATTTT